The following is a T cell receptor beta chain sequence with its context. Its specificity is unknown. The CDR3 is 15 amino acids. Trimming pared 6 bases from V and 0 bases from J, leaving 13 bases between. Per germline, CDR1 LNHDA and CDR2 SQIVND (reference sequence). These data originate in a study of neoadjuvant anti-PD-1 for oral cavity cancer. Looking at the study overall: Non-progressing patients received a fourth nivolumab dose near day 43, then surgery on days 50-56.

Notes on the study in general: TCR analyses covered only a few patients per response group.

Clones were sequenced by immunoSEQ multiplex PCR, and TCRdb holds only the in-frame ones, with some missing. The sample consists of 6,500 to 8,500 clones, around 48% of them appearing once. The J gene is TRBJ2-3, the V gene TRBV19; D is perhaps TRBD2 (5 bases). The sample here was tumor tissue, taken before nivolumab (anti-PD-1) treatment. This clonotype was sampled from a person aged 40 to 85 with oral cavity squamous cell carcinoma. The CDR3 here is CASRKGDFSTDTQYF. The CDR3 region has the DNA TGTGCCAGTAGGAAGGGAGACTTCAGCACAGATACGCAGTATTTT.